These 9 T cell receptor beta chains were all obtained from the same sample, sequenced in a study of OX40 agonist ivuxolimab in advanced cancers. Only in-frame clones appear in the TCRdb table, and some are missing; sequencing was by immunoSEQ multiplex PCR. This table holds tens of thousands of clones, about 83% found once. The sequencing here drew on CD4+ or CD8+ T cells sorted from blood, taken in a trial of the OX40 agonist ivuxolimab. The receptors were sampled from an adult with an advanced solid tumor such as melanoma, head and neck, liver or kidney cancer.

The chain has TRBV28 and TRBJ1-2; unclear D gene. There are 10 residues in the CDR3. Trimming took 3 bases from V and 6 from J, leaving 2 bases between them. The germline CDR1 and CDR2 sequences are MDHEN and SYDVKM. CDR3 nucleotides: TGTGCCAGCAGTTTTGATGGCTACACCTTC. It yields the protein CASSFDGYTF.

The chain links TRBV5-4 to TRBJ1-1; 10 bases map to TRBD1. Unmatched junction bases numbered 3, after V lost 1 base and J lost 3 bases. Germline assignment: CDR1 SGHNT and CDR2 YYREEE (reference sequence). This CDR3 has 15 residues. The CDR3 DNA is TGTGCCAGCAGCTTGTCAGGGACAGGGGACACTGAAGCTTTCTTT. This gives the protein CASSLSGTGDTEAFF. Full variable domain (remainder filled in from reference TRBV5-4 and TRBJ1-1): ETGVTQSPTHLIKTRGQQVTLRCSSQSGHNTVSWYQQALGQGPQFIFQYYREEENGRGNFPPRFSGLQFPNYSSELNVNALELDDSALYLCASSLSGTGDTEAFFGQGTRLTVV.

This chain links TRBV4-3 with TRBJ2-7; D call uncertain. Germline CDR1 is LGHNA and CDR2 is YSLEER. V was shortened by 0 bases and J by 7 bases, with 10 bases between the two germline ends. There are 13 residues in the CDR3. The CDR3 DNA reads TGCGCCAGCAGCCAAGATAGGGCTCTTGAGCAGTACTTC. It is translated as CASSQDRALEQYF.

The chain recombines TRBV6-6 with TRBJ2-4, with 9 positions matching TRBD1. The CDR3 spans 16 residues. Unmatched junction bases numbered 12, after V lost 2 bases and J lost 10 bases. Germline-derived CDR1 and CDR2 are MNHNY and SVGAGI (reference sequence). The CDR3 region is CASSYVLTGGLIIQYF. The CDR3 DNA reads TGTGCCAGCAGTTACGTGTTGACAGGGGGGTTAATAATTCAGTACTTC.

A remark on this clone: This CDR3 is also generated by other DNA sequences in the sample. The chain recombines TRBV4-2 with TRBJ2-2; unclear D gene. CDR1 and CDR2 from the germline V gene are LGHNA and YNFKEQ. The CDR3 consists of 14 residues. V was pared by 7 bases and J by 2 bases, with 11 bases between. The CDR3 DNA is TGTGCCAGCACTTGGCGGCCTAACACCGGGGAGCTGTTTTTT. This gives the protein CASTWRPNTGELFF.

The chain couples TRBV14 to TRBJ2-5; D call uncertain. This CDR3 spans 12 amino acids. Per germline, CDR1 SGHDN and CDR2 FVKESK. V was pared by 1 base and J by 1 base, with 1 base between. CDR3: CASSQGQETQYF. The CDR3 region has the DNA TGTGCCAGCAGCCAAGGCCAAGAGACCCAGTACTTC.

V and J are TRBV28 and TRBJ2-7, with TRBD1 matching over 7 bases. Germline loops: CDR1 MDHEN, CDR2 SYDVKM. V lost 3 bases and J lost 3; bases outside the gene matches: 8. This CDR3 has 15 residues. The DNA for the CDR3 is TGTGCCAGCAGTTTTCCCCCCAGGGGGATCTACGAGCAGTACTTC. As protein: CASSFPPRGIYEQYF.

This chain links TRBV4-1 with TRBJ1-2, with 7 nucleotides matching TRBD1. Germline values: CDR1 MGHRA, CDR2 YSYEKL. The CDR3 extends over 17 amino acids. J was trimmed by 4 bases and V by 0 bases; bases with no gene match: 11. Here the CDR3 reads CASSQDHRAGGIYGYTF. In DNA form, the CDR3 reads TGCGCCAGCAGCCAAGATCATAGGGCAGGGGGGATCTATGGCTACACCTTC.

The rearrangement links TRBV6-5 to TRBJ1-3; perhaps TRBD1 as D (5 bases). CDR3 length: 15 amino acids. The germline V gene encodes CDR1 MNHEY and CDR2 SVGAGI. Trimming removed 5 bases from V and 0 bases from J, with 11 bases in between. CDR3 in amino acids: CASSVQVASGNTIYF. The DNA of the CDR3 is TGTGCCAGCAGTGTACAGGTAGCCTCTGGAAACACCATATATTTT.